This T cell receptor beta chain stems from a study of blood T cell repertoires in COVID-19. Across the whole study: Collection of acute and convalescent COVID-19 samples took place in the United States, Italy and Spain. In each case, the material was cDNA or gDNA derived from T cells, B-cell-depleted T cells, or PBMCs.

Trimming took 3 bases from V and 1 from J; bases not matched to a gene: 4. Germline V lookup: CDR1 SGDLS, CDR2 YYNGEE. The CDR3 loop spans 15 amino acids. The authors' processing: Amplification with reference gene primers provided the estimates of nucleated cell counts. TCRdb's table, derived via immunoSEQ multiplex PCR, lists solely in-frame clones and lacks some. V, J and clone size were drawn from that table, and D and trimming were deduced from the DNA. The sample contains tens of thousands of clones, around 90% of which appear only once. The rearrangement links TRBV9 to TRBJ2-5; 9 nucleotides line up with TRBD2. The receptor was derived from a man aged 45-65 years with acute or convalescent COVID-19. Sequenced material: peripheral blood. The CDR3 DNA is TGTGCCAGCAGCGCCGGGACTAGCACCCAAGAGACCCAGTACTTC. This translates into CASSAGTSTQETQYF.